This entry concerns a single T cell receptor beta chain. Its specificity is unknown. Germline values: CDR1 SEHNR, CDR2 FQNEAQ (reference sequence). With 5 bases clipped from V and 6 bases from J, the junction kept 15 bases outside the gene matches. The CDR3 is 19 amino acids. The sample originates from a study of T cell responses to AZD1222 COVID-19 vaccine. Here immunoSEQ multiplex PCR was the method, and the copy in TCRdb shows in-frame clones only, minus some. The sample lists over 100,000 clones; approximately 91% were seen once. General study results and limits: At baseline, just five to seven AZD1222 recipients tested seropositive. As reported, nearly half of all spike-specific TCRs target variant regions that are unmutated.

The chain is built from TRBV7-9 and TRBJ2-3; 15 nucleotides match TRBD2. Source: peripheral blood, taken on day 0 of AZD1222 vaccination. This clonotype was sampled from an adult in good health. The DNA for the CDR3 is TGTGCCAGCAGCCAGGGACTAGCGGGGGGAACCCAAACTCTGGATACGCAGTATTTT. Translated, it gives CASSQGLAGGTQTLDTQYF.